This T cell receptor beta chain stems from a study of siplizumab effects on memory and regulatory T cells. Study outcomes and limitations: Mappable CD4+ clones that were alloreactive averaged roughly 69% Treg-derived with siplizumab versus approximately 25% in controls. Memory cells seemed less diverse than naive T cells, which also seemed major contributors to the alloresponse.

This clone has only a few counts. Its specificity is unknown. One end of the junction does not line up with germline, which may come from a read error. The germline CDR1 and CDR2 sequences are LGHNT and FRNRAP. The CDR3 sequence is 10 residues long. Profiling relied on immunoSEQ multiplex PCR, and the TCRdb table lists in-frame clones only, not all of them. The sample consists of 62,000 or so clones, less than 90% of them appearing once. The sequence was collected from a human donor in good health. The chain employs TRBV12-5 and TRBJ2-7; D gene ambiguous. Input material: memory CD4+ T cells sorted from blood. The CDR3 DNA reads TGTGCTAGTGGTCCGTACGGGCAGTACTTC. This encodes CASGPYGQYF. Full variable domain (missing parts from reference TRBV12-5 and TRBJ2-7): DARVTQTPRHKVTEMGQEVTMRCQPILGHNTVFWYRQTMMQGLELLAYFRNRAPLDDSGMPKDRFSAEMPDATLATLKIQPSEPRDSAVYFCASGPYGQYFGPGTRLTVT.